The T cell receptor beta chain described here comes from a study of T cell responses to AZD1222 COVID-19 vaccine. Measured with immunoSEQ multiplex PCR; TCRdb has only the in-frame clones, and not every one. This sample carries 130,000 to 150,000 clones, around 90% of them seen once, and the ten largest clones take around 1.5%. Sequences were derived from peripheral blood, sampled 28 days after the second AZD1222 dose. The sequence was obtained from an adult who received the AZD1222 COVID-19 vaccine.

The CDR3 is CASSSRLDRYQPQHF. The CDR3 DNA reads TGTGCCAGCAGCTCCAGATTGGACAGATATCAGCCCCAGCATTTT. The chain joins TRBV7-8 to TRBJ1-5, with D tentatively TRBD1 (6 bases). The CDR3 has 15 residues. Trimming pared 4 bases from V and 5 bases from J, leaving 15 bases between. Germline values: CDR1 SGHVS, CDR2 FQNEAQ.